Following are 5 T cell receptor beta chains from one sample sequenced in a study of T cells after yellow fever vaccination. TCRdb independently ran MiXCR on the 5' RACE reads; one entry per CDR3 protein. The sample has about 580,000 distinct CDR3 sequences; approximately 16% are singletons. The specimen comprised PBMCs, sampled 5 days after the first yellow fever vaccination. The receptors originated from a man between 18 and 29 years old who received the YFV17D yellow fever vaccine.

This chain uses TRBV27 with TRBJ1-6; 7 bases line up with TRBD1. The CDR3 runs to 16 residues. Germline lookup yields CDR1 MNHEY and CDR2 SMNVEV (reference sequence). V gave up 4 bases and J gave up 9 bases; unmatched junction bases: 12. CDR3 in DNA: TGTGCCAGCAGTTCTATCTACAGGGGAAGTAGTTCACCCCTCCACTTT. Its translation: CASSSIYRGSSSPLHF.

This clonotype was seen a handful of times. The rearrangement links TRBV4-1 to TRBJ1-1, with D perhaps TRBD1 (5 bases). The ends were cut back, 0 bases at V and 4 bases at J, with 18 bases in the middle. Germline values: CDR1 MGHRA, CDR2 YSYEKL. This CDR3 region has 17 residues. CDR3 residues: CASSQDKLGTGGTEAFF. In DNA form, the CDR3 reads TGCGCCAGCAGCCAAGACAAGTTAGGGACGGGGGGCACTGAAGCTTTCTTT.

The chain links TRBV6-1 to TRBJ2-7; 11 positions agree with TRBD2. This CDR3 has 15 amino acids. Germline lookup yields CDR1 MNHNS and CDR2 SASEGT. V shed 6 bases, J shed 3 bases, and the junction held 7 bases outside the gene matches. The CDR3, as DNA: TGTGCCAGCAGACAGATAGCGGGGGGGGTCTACGAGCAGTACTTC. Its translation is CASRQIAGGVYEQYF.

This chain uses TRBV4-1 with TRBJ1-1; D is unclear. The CDR3 has 15 residues. V shed 3 bases and J shed 2 bases, with 13 bases lying between them. Germline V gene data show CDR1 as MGHRA and CDR2 as YSYEKL. The DNA of the CDR3 is TGCGCCAGCAGCCATGGGCCGGGAGCAAACACTGAAGCTTTCTTT. Translated: CASSHGPGANTEAFF.

This clonotype was observed a handful of times. J is TRBJ2-3 and V is TRBV2, with TRBD2 matching over 7 bases. CDR1 SNHLY and CDR2 FYNNEI come from the germline V gene. The trim removed 2 bases at V and 4 bases at J, leaving 6 bases unmatched. This CDR3 is 15 amino acids long. CDR3 residues: CASSELTSEADTQYF. CDR3 bases: TGTGCCAGCAGTGAACTCACTAGCGAGGCAGATACGCAGTATTTT.